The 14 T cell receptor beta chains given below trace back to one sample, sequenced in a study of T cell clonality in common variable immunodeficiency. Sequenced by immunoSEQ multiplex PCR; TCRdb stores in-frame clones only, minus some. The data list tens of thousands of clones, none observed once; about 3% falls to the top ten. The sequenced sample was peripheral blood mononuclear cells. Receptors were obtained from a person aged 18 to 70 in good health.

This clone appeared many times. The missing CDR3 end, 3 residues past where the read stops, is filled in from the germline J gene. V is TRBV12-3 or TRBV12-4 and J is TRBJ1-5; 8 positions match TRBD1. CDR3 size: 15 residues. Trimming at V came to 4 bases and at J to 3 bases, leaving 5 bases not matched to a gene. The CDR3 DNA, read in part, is TGTGCCAGCAGTTCCCGGACAGGGAACAATCAGCCC. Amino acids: CASSSRTGNNQP. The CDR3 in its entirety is CASSSRTGNNQPQHF.

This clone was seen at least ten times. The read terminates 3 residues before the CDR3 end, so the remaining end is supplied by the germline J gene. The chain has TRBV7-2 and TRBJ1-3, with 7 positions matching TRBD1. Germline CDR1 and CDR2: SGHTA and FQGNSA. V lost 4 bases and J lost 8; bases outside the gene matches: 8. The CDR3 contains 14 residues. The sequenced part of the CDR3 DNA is TGTGCCAGCAGCTCAAGACAGGGAGAGTACACC. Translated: CASSSRQGEYT. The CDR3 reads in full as CASSSRQGEYTIYF.

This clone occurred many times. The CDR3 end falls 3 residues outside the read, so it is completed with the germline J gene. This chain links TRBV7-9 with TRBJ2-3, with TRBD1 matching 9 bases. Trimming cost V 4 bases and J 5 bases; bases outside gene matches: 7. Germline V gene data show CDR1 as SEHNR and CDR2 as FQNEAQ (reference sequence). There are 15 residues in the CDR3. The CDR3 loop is CASSSQGADLDTQYF. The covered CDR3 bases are TGTGCCAGCAGCTCACAGGGGGCCGACTTAGATACG.

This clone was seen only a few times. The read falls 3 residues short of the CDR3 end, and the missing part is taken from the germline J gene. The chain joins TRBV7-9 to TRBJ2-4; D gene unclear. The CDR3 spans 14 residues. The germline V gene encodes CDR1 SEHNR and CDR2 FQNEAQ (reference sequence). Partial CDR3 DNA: TGTGCCAGCAGCTTACCATCATCAAGCTATGGT. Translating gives CASSLPSSSYG. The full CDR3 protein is CASSLPSSSYGQYF.

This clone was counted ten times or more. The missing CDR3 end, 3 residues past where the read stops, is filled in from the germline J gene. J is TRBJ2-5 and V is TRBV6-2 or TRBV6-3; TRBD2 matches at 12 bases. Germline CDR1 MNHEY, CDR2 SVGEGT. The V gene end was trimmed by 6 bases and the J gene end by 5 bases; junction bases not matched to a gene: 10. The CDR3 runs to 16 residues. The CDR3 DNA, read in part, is TGTGCCAGCAGCTTCACCCTAGCGGGGGGGCAGGAGACC. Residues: CASSFTLAGGQET. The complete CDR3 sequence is CASSFTLAGGQETQYF.

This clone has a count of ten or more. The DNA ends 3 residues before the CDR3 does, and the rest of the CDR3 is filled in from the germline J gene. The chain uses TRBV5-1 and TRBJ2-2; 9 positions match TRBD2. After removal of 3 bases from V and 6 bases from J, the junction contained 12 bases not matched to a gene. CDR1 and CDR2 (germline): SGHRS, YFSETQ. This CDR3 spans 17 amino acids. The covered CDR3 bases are TGCGCCAGCAGCTCCGACACGACTAGCGGCTTTTCCGGGGAG. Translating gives CASSSDTTSGFSGE. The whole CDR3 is CASSSDTTSGFSGELFF.

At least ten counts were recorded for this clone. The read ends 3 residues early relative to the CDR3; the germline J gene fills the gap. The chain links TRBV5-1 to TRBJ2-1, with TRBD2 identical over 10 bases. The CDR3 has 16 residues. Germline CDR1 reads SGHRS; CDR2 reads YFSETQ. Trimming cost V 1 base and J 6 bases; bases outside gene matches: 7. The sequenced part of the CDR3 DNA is TGCGCCAGCAGCTTGAAGCGGGAGGGTATGGGCAATGAG. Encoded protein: CASSLKREGMGNE. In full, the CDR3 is CASSLKREGMGNEQFF.

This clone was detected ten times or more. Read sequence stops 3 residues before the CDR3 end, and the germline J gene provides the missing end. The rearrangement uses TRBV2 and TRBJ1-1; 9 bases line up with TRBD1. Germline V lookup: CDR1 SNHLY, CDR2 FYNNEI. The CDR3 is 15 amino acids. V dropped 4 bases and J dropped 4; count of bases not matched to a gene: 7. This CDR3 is CASSANRGRGTEAFF. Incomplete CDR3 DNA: TGTGCCAGCAGTGCAAACAGGGGGCGAGGCACTGAA.

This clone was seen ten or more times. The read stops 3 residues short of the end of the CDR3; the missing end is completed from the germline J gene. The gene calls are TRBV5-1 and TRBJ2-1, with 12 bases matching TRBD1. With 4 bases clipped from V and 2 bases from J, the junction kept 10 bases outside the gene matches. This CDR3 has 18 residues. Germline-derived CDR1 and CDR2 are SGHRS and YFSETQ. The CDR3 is CASSAGTGGRLTYNEQFF. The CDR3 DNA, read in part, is TGCGCCAGCAGCGCCGGGACAGGGGGCCGTCTAACCTACAATGAG.

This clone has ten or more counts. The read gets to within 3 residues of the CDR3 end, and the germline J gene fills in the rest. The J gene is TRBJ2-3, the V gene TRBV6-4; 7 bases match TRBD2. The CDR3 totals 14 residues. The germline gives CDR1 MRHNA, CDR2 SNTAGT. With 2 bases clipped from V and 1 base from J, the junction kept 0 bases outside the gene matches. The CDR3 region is CASSDTSGTDTQYF. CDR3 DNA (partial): TGTGCCAGCAGTGACACTAGCGGCACAGATACG.

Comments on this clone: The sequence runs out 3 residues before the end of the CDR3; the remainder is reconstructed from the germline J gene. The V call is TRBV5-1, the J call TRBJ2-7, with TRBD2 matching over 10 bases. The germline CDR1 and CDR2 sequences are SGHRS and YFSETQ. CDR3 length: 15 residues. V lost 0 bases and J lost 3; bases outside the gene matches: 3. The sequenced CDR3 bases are TGCGCCAGCAGCTTGGGGGCTAGCGGGGGCTACGAG. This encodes CASSLGASGGYE. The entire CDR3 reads CASSLGASGGYEQYF.

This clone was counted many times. Partial CDR3 DNA: TGCAGCGTCCTGAGGGGGGGGTCACGGTCCTACGAG. This sequence encodes CSVLRGGSRSYE. The entire CDR3 is CSVLRGGSRSYEQYF. The chain combines TRBV29-1 with TRBJ2-7; D perhaps matches TRBD2 (7 bases). The sequenced fragment ends 3 residues before the CDR3 boundary, so the rest is inferred from the germline J gene. With 6 bases removed from V and 1 base from J, the gap between germline ends came to 19 bases. Germline CDR1 and CDR2: SQVTM and ANQGSEA. The CDR3 consists of 15 residues.

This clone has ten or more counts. The sequenced part of the CDR3 DNA is TGTGCCAGCAGCTCCAATGGCGGGGACAGTGAA. It encodes CASSSNGGDSE. The CDR3 in full is CASSSNGGDSEAFF. The rearrangement uses TRBV11-3 and TRBJ1-1; TRBD1 matches at 7 bases. The read ends 3 residues before the CDR3 terminus; that terminus is restored from the germline J gene. V was clipped by 4 bases and J by 7 bases; unmatched bases: 9. CDR1 and CDR2 (germline): SGHNT, YENEEA. The CDR3 sequence is 14 residues long. The variable domain in full, completed from reference TRBV11-3 and TRBJ1-1, reads EAGVVQSPRYKIIEKKQPVAFWCNPISGHNTLYWYLQNLGQGPELLIRYENEEAVDDSQLPKDRFSAERLKGVDSTLKIQPAELGDSAVYLCASSSNGGDSEAFFGQGTRLTVV.

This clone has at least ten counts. The part of the CDR3 DNA that was read is TGTGCCAGTAGTATGGGGGGGGCCAATTCCTACGAG. This codes for CASSMGGANSYE. The whole CDR3 reads CASSMGGANSYEQYF. The rearrangement links TRBV19 to TRBJ2-7, with a possible D match to TRBD2 (7 bases). Coverage ceases 3 residues before the CDR3 finishes, and the germline J gene fills in the end. The CDR3 is made up of 15 amino acids. Germline V CDR1 and CDR2: LNHDA, SQIVND (reference sequence). V lost 3 bases and J lost 1, with 13 bases in between.